Following are 13 T cell receptor beta chains from one sample sequenced in a study of blood T cell repertoires in COVID-19. Profiled with immunoSEQ multiplex PCR; TCRdb holds only in-frame clones, not every one. This table has hundreds of thousands of clones, about 86% appearing once. The sequencing sample was made of peripheral blood. These receptors came from a woman at least 80 years old with acute or convalescent COVID-19.

The chain links TRBV4-1 to TRBJ2-7, with 7 bases matching TRBD1. The CDR3 loop spans 16 amino acids. CDR1 MGHRA and CDR2 YSYEKL come from the germline V gene. Trimming at V came to 0 bases and at J to 3 bases, leaving 8 bases not matched to a gene. The chain's CDR3 is CASSQDQRTGGYEQYF. The CDR3 nucleotides are TGCGCCAGCAGCCAAGACCAGCGGACAGGAGGCTACGAGCAGTACTTC.

The chain couples TRBV7-8 to TRBJ1-2; 7 bases fit TRBD1. J gave up 6 bases and V 5 bases, and 12 bases lay outside the gene matches. The germline V gene encodes CDR1 SGHVS and CDR2 FQNEAQ. The CDR3 consists of 15 residues. CDR3 sequence reads: CASSPGGRGSDGYTF. In nucleotides, the CDR3 is TGTGCCAGCAGCCCGGGCGGCAGGGGGTCGGATGGCTACACCTTC.

The V and J genes are TRBV28 and TRBJ2-4, with D tentatively TRBD1 (5 bases). Trimming took off 5 bases at V and 3 bases at J, with 11 bases between the two ends. CDR1 and CDR2 (germline): MDHEN, SYDVKM. The CDR3 has 14 amino acids. CDR3 nucleotides: TGTGCCAGCAGTGGGGCCCCCTTCAAAAACATTCAGTACTTC. Translation gives CASSGAPFKNIQYF.

This rearrangement joins TRBV5-6 to TRBJ2-6, with 8 bases lining up with TRBD2. The V segment lost 3 bases and the J segment 0 bases; nucleotides outside the gene matches: 11. CDR1 is SGHDT and CDR2 is YYEEEE in the germline V gene. This CDR3 spans 19 amino acids. The chain's CDR3 is CASSSYLAGSFSGANVLTF. The CDR3 nucleotides are TGTGCCAGCAGCTCATATTTAGCGGGGAGCTTCTCTGGGGCCAACGTCCTGACTTTC.

The DNA for the CDR3 is TGCGCCAGCTACCCTGGGGCGGGGGGACAAGAGACCCAGTACTTC. Amino acids: CASYPGAGGQETQYF. V is TRBV5-1 and J is TRBJ2-5; 8 bases fit TRBD2. V dropped 7 bases and J dropped 2; count of bases not matched to a gene: 10. The germline V gene has CDR1 SGHRS and CDR2 YFSETQ. This CDR3 spans 15 amino acids.

The rearrangement joins TRBV3-1 (or the pseudogene TRBV3-2) to TRBJ1-6; 8 nucleotides match TRBD1. CDR3 size: 13 residues. Trimming removed 8 bases from V and 6 bases from J; junction bases left unmatched: 3. The V gene's germline CDR1 is LGHDT and CDR2 YNNKEL (reference sequence). The CDR3 sequence: CASSTGVNSPLHF. The DNA of the CDR3 is TGTGCCAGCTCGACAGGGGTTAATTCACCCCTCCACTTT.

This clone showed up just a few times. Other DNA sequences within the sample encode an identical CDR3. The chain couples TRBV28 to TRBJ1-5, with TRBD1 identical over 7 bases. After removal of 6 bases from V and 5 bases from J, the junction contained 1 base not matched to a gene. CDR3 length: 12 residues. Germline values: CDR1 MDHEN, CDR2 SYDVKM. The DNA of the CDR3 is TGTGCCAGCAGAACAGGGGATCAGCCCCAGCATTTT. Translated, it gives CASRTGDQPQHF.

This chain connects TRBV18 to TRBJ1-5; TRBD1 might be the D (6 bases). V was cut by 6 bases and J by 7 bases, with 16 bases left in between. The germline V gene encodes CDR1 KGHSH and CDR2 LQKENI. The CDR3 is 14 residues long. DNA of the CDR3: TGTGCCAGCTCTTCGGGACAAACGAGCCAGCCCCAGCATTTT. Residues: CASSSGQTSQPQHF.

The rearrangement uses TRBV5-5 and TRBJ2-6; TRBD1 aligns across 8 bases. V was clipped by 6 bases and J by 2 bases; unmatched bases: 4. CDR3 length: 15 residues. The V gene's germline CDR1 is SGHKS and CDR2 YYEKEE (reference sequence). CDR3: CASTSDRAGANVLTF. CDR3 sequence (DNA): TGTGCCAGCACCTCGGACAGGGCTGGGGCCAACGTCCTGACTTTC. Looking up the rest from reference TRBV5-5 and TRBJ2-6 gives the full variable domain: DAGVTQSPTHLIKTRGQQVTLRCSPISGHKSVSWYQQVLGQGPQFIFQYYEKEERGRGNFPDRFSARQFPNYSSELNVNALLLGDSALYLCASTSDRAGANVLTFGAGSRLTVL.

The V and J genes are TRBV4-1 and TRBJ2-2; a possible D gene is TRBD1 (6 bases). The germline gives CDR1 MGHRA, CDR2 YSYEKL. Trimming removed 4 bases from V and 0 bases from J, with 12 bases in between. The CDR3 sequence is 16 residues long. The CDR3 sequence: CASSPQGTPNTGELFF. CDR3 coding DNA: TGCGCCAGCAGCCCCCAGGGGACCCCGAACACCGGGGAGCTGTTTTTT.

The V and J genes are TRBV18 and TRBJ1-4; D is undetermined. Trimming took off 6 bases at V and 0 bases at J, with 17 bases between the two ends. Germline values: CDR1 KGHSH, CDR2 LQKENI. This CDR3 region has 17 residues. Written as DNA, the CDR3 is TGTGCCAGCTCGCCCTCCCTGCCAGGTGCAACTAATGAAAAACTGTTTTTT. Amino acids: CASSPSLPGATNEKLFF.

This sequence joins TRBV5-1 and TRBJ1-1; TRBD1 is a possible D gene (6 bases). V lost 6 bases to trimming and J lost 4 bases, with 19 bases between them. Per the germline V gene, CDR1 is SGHRS and CDR2 is YFSETQ. The CDR3 covers 15 residues. CDR3 sequence: CASTSRGSGSTEAFF. The CDR3 DNA sequence: TGCGCCAGCACCTCAAGGGGGAGCGGGAGCACTGAAGCTTTCTTT.

CDR3 nucleotide sequence: TGTGCCAGCAGCGGAAGCCAGGTGAACTATGGCTACACCTTC. This encodes CASSGSQVNYGYTF. The chain uses TRBV3-1 (or the pseudogene TRBV3-2) and TRBJ1-2, with no clear D. Germline V gene lookup returns CDR1 LGHDT and CDR2 YNNKEL (reference sequence). Trimming took off 5 bases at V and 2 bases at J, with 12 bases between the two ends. The length of the CDR3 is 14 residues.